Reported below is one T cell receptor beta chain. No antigen is known for it. This specimen comes from a study of cytomegalovirus exposure and HLA in healthy donors. General study results and limits: As a later analysis revealed, most CMV-associated TCR beta chains appeared HLA-restricted. Some V segments (TRBV6-2 and TRBV6-3 among them) were excluded as indistinguishable. Cytomegalovirus-associated status was assigned to 150 or so TCR beta chains.

V was clipped by 4 bases and J by 4 bases; unmatched bases: 3. This CDR3 has 14 amino acids. Per germline, CDR1 KGHSH and CDR2 LQKENI. Vbeta (60) and Jbeta (13) primers were used in the PCR. Assay: immunoSEQ multiplex PCR; the TCRdb copy retains only in-frame clones and omits some. Among some 130,000 clones, 60% to 80% were seen once, and the ten largest hold around 2.2%. The chain has TRBV18 and TRBJ1-3, with 8 positions matching TRBD1. Sequences were obtained from PBMCs. This TCR was recovered from a man aged 25-45 years in good health and CMV-seronegative. The CDR3 loop is CASSRDRRGNTIYF. CDR3 sequence (DNA): TGTGCCAGCTCACGGGACAGGAGGGGAAACACCATATATTTT.